A selection of T cell receptor beta chains follows, all from one sample in a study of blood T cells in healthy people across ages. TCRdb fed the 5' RACE reads into MiXCR, producing one record per CDR3 protein. The data show 800,000 or so distinct CDR3 sequences, with around 25% seen just once and under 4% held by the top ten. These data are also associated with another study on T cells of mothers and their children.

Specimen: blood. These receptors all stem from a boy under 18 in good health. Each CDR3 is given with its conserved first and last residue. A D gene is named only where the DNA matches it firmly. Clone size is not always given. Where it is, it says once, few, many or a class for expanded clones.

d_call j_call v_call clone_size cdr3_aa cdr3_nt
. TRBJ2-1 TRBV20-1 . CSARVLYSRDYNEQFF TGCAGTGCTAGAGTATTGTACAGCCGTGATTACAATGAGCAGTTCTTC
. TRBJ1-5 TRBV4-3 few CASSQDPLGPYSNQPQHF TGCGCCAGCAGCCAAGATCCCTTAGGTCCTTATAGCAATCAGCCCCAGCATTTT
TRBD1 TRBJ2-5 TRBV7-9 few CASSATGVEGETQYF TGTGCCAGCAGCGCTACAGGGGTGGAAGGGGAGACCCAGTACTTC
TRBD1 TRBJ2-4 TRBV20-1 . CSADRQGRDIQYF TGCAGTGCTGATCGACAGGGCCGAGACATTCAGTACTTC
. TRBJ1-1 TRBV29-1 few CSANDRTPEAFF TGCAGCGCCAATGACCGCACCCCTGAAGCTTTCTTT
. TRBJ2-1 TRBV6-4 few CASSEREGTYNEQFF TGTGCCAGCAGTGAAAGGGAAGGAACCTACAATGAGCAGTTCTTC
TRBD2 TRBJ2-1 TRBV24-1 once CATSDATSGNYNEQFF TGTGCCACCAGTGACGCCACTAGCGGTAACTACAATGAGCAGTTCTTC
TRBD2 TRBJ2-5 TRBV7-2 few CASSLVLLAGGQYF TGTGCCAGCAGCTTAGTGTTGCTAGCGGGGGGCCAGTACTTC
TRBD1 TRBJ2-5 TRBV5-1 few CASSLGTGDKMSQYF TGCGCCAGCAGCTTGGGGACAGGGGATAAGATGTCCCAGTACTTC
TRBD2 TRBJ2-1 TRBV4-3 . CASSPRRTSGAGSYNEQFF TGCGCCAGCAGCCCACGACGGACTAGCGGGGCCGGATCCTACAATGAGCAGTTCTTC
. TRBJ2-1 TRBV5-1 . CASSSDGVYNEQFF TGCGCCAGCAGCTCGGACGGAGTATACAATGAGCAGTTCTTC
TRBD2 TRBJ2-1 TRBV4-1 few CASSPSRTSGRSYNEQFF TGCGCCAGCAGCCCCTCTCGGACTAGCGGGAGATCCTACAATGAGCAGTTCTTC
. TRBJ2-1 TRBV24-1 . CATSERQASSYNEQFF TGTGCCACCAGTGAGCGACAGGCGAGCTCCTACAATGAGCAGTTCTTC
TRBD2 TRBJ2-3 TRBV20-1 . CSAEPSGEKTDTQYF TGCAGTGCCGAACCTAGCGGGGAAAAAACAGATACGCAGTATTTT
TRBD1 TRBJ2-1 TRBV28 few CASSLAAAGGNEQFF TGTGCCAGCAGTTTAGCGGCGGCAGGGGGTAATGAGCAGTTCTTC
. TRBJ2-7 TRBV29-1 . CSVLNQQGYEQYF TGCAGCGTTCTCAATCAACAGGGCTACGAGCAGTACTTC
. TRBJ2-5 TRBV28 . CASSFRGPSLQETQYF TGTGCCAGCAGTTTCAGGGGCCCCTCCCTCCAAGAGACCCAGTACTTC
. TRBJ2-5 TRBV21-1 . CASSKVSDRDGGEETQYF TGTGCCAGCAGCAAAGTATCAGACAGGGACGGAGGCGAAGAGACCCAGTACTTC
. TRBJ2-2 TRBV29-1 few CSVVGPGLSTGELFF TGCAGCGTTGTGGGGCCGGGGCTTTCCACCGGGGAGCTGTTTTTT
. TRBJ2-3 TRBV6-2/TRBV6-3 . CASSRTASDTQYF TGTGCCAGCAGCAGGACCGCCTCAGATACGCAGTATTTT
TRBD2 TRBJ2-1 TRBV6-2/TRBV6-3 few CASSYYLTSGLSYNEQFF TGTGCCAGCAGTTACTACTTGACTAGCGGGCTATCCTACAATGAGCAGTTCTTC
. TRBJ2-7 TRBV7-9 few CASSLVSSGSHLRGQYF TGTGCCAGCAGCTTAGTCTCCTCAGGATCCCACCTACGCGGGCAGTACTTC
. TRBJ2-5 TRBV6-5 . CAGNVGDRRGETQYF TGTGCCGGCAATGTAGGAGACAGGCGAGGGGAGACCCAGTACTTC
. TRBJ1-4 TRBV7-9 many CASSGMGILGEKLFF TGTGCCAGCAGCGGGATGGGGATACTGGGAGAAAAACTGTTTTTT
. TRBJ1-1 TRBV6-2/TRBV6-3 . CASSYPPTGTSTEAFF TGTGCCAGCAGTTACCCGCCCACCGGGACAAGCACTGAAGCTTTCTTT
. TRBJ1-4 TRBV5-5 few CASSLADREKLFF TGTGCCAGCAGCTTGGCCGATCGTGAAAAACTGTTTTTT
TRBD2 TRBJ2-1 TRBV20-1 many CSAHLAGVYNEQFF TGCAGTGCGCATCTAGCGGGAGTCTACAATGAGCAGTTCTTC
. TRBJ1-2 TRBV12-3/TRBV12-4 few CASSARGYGYTF TGTGCCAGCAGCGCTCGAGGGTATGGCTACACCTTC
TRBD2 TRBJ2-1 TRBV7-3 . CASRPGTSGGSGEQFF TGTGCCAGCAGACCCGGGACTAGCGGGGGATCTGGGGAGCAGTTCTTC
. TRBJ2-7 TRBV5-1 . CASTRGGNTYEQYF TGCGCCAGCACCCGGGGCGGGAACACCTACGAGCAGTACTTC
. TRBJ1-4 TRBV29-1 few CSFRDGYEKLFF TGCAGTTTCCGGGACGGCTATGAAAAACTGTTTTTT
. TRBJ1-1 TRBV7-2 few CASSLNIITDTEAFF TGTGCCAGCAGCTTAAATATTATAACCGACACTGAAGCTTTCTTT
TRBD1 TRBJ2-5 TRBV20-1 few CSAPRQGRFAVETQYF TGCAGTGCTCCCAGACAGGGGAGGTTCGCTGTGGAGACCCAGTACTTC
TRBD1 TRBJ1-3 TRBV12-3/TRBV12-4 . CASRVGTGRGNTIYF TGTGCCAGCAGGGTGGGGACAGGACGCGGAAACACCATATATTTT
. TRBJ2-6 TRBV7-2 few CASSEPGVTGANVLTF TGTGCCAGCAGCGAACCGGGGGTAACTGGGGCCAACGTCCTGACTTTC
TRBD2 TRBJ2-3 TRBV7-3 once CASSLGTSGYTDAQYF TGTGCCAGCAGCTTAGGGACTAGCGGGTACACAGATGCGCAGTATTTT
. TRBJ2-7 TRBV27 few CASSLTMAYEQYF TGTGCCAGCAGTTTAACTATGGCCTACGAGCAGTACTTC
. TRBJ2-1 TRBV29-1 . CSADGDQKYNEQFF TGCAGCGCCGACGGGGACCAAAAATACAATGAGCAGTTCTTC
TRBD1 TRBJ1-2 TRBV4-1 . CASSQGQGGNYGYTF TGCGCCAGCAGCCAAGGACAGGGTGGAAACTATGGCTACACCTTC
. TRBJ1-3 TRBV7-9 . CASSFRRPSGNTIYF TGTGCCAGCAGCTTCAGACGGCCCTCTGGAAACACCATATATTTT
TRBD2 TRBJ2-2 TRBV4-2 . CASSQGTSDTGELFF TGTGCCAGCAGCCAAGGGACTAGCGACACCGGGGAGCTGTTTTTT
. TRBJ2-7 TRBV6-5 . CASTRGLGDYEQYF TGTGCCAGCACCCGGGGGCTAGGGGACTACGAGCAGTACTTC
. TRBJ2-1 TRBV3-1 few CASGILLHDEQFF TGTGCCAGCGGGATTCTGCTCCACGATGAGCAGTTCTTC
. TRBJ2-7 TRBV20-1 . CSARDPRVGSYEQYF TGCAGTGCTAGAGATCCCAGGGTGGGGTCCTACGAGCAGTACTTC
. TRBJ2-7 TRBV9 few CASSALKGAGEQYF TGTGCCAGCAGCGCCCTGAAGGGGGCGGGGGAGCAGTACTTC
TRBD1 TRBJ1-2 TRBV20-1 few CSARTAGGSYGYTF TGCAGTGCTAGAACGGCAGGGGGCTCCTATGGCTACACCTTC
. TRBJ2-7 TRBV28 few CASREGQRAYEQYF TGTGCCAGCAGGGAGGGGCAGCGGGCCTACGAGCAGTACTTC
. TRBJ2-7 TRBV2 . CASSDPNSDEQYF TGTGCCAGCAGTGACCCAAACAGCGACGAGCAGTACTTC
TRBD1 TRBJ2-5 TRBV12-3/TRBV12-4 . CASSSGGPDRGQETQYF TGTGCCAGCAGTTCAGGGGGCCCTGACAGGGGGCAAGAGACCCAGTACTTC
TRBD1 TRBJ2-1 TRBV5-1 once CASSLVGTGEFNEQFF TGCGCCAGCAGCTTGGTGGGGACAGGGGAGTTCAATGAGCAGTTCTTC
. TRBJ1-2 TRBV7-2 few CASTDTGSALHGYTF TGTGCCAGCACTGATACCGGGTCAGCCCTACATGGCTACACCTTC
. TRBJ2-5 TRBV6-2/TRBV6-3 . CASRTDYQETQYF TGTGCCAGCAGGACGGACTACCAAGAGACCCAGTACTTC
. TRBJ1-1 TRBV29-1 . CSVEILQNTEAFF TGCAGCGTTGAGATCCTGCAGAACACTGAAGCTTTCTTT
. TRBJ2-1 TRBV6-6 many CASSYYEEQFF TGTGCCAGCAGTTACTACGAGGAGCAGTTCTTC